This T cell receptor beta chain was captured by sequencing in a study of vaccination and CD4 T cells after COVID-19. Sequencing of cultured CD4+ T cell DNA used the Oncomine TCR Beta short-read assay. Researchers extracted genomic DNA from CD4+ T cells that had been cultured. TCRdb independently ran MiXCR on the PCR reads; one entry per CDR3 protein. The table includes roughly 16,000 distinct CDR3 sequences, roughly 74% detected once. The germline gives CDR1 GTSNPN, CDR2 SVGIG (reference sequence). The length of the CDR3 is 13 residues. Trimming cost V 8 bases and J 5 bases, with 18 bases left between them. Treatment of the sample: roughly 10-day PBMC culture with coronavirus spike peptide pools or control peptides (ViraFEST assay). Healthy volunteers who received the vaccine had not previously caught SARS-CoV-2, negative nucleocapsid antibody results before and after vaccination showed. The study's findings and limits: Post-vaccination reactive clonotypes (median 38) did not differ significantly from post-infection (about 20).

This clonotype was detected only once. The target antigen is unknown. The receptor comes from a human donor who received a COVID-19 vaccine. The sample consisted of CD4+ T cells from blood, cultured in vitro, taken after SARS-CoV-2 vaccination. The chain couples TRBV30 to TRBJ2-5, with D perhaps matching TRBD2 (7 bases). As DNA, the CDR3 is TGTGCCGGACGGGGGGCAGGGGTGGAGACCCAGTACTTC. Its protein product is CAGRGAGVETQYF.